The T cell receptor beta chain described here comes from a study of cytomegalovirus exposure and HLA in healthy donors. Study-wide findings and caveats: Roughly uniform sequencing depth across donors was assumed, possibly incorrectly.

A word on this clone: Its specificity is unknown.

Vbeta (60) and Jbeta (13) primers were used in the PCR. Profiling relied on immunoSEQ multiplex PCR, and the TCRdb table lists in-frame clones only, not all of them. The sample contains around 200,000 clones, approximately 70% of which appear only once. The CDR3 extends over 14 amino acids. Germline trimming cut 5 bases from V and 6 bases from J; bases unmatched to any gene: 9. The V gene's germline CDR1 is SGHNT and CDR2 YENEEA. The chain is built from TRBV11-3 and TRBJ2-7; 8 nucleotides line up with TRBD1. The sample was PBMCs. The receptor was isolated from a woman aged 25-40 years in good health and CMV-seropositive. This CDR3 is CASSTGDRPLEQYF. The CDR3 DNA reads TGTGCCAGCAGCACGGGGGACAGGCCTCTCGAGCAGTACTTC.